Below, one T cell receptor (beta chain) is given with its context. The antigen is not known. The junction departs from the called germline gene at one end, perhaps through a read error. Germline V lookup: CDR1 MNHNS, CDR2 SASEGT. The CDR3 loop spans 15 amino acids. Healthy Caucasian individuals made up all the donors. The data were taken from a study of identical twins. cDNA molecules carried unique molecular identifiers, and template switching added a universal primer site. Each CDR3 protein gets one entry after TCRdb re-called the 5' RACE reads with MiXCR. This table holds about 1.7 million distinct CDR3 sequences, around a third found once. Whole-study findings and limits: Conclusions relied on cross-sectional statistical analysis, not following the same donors. Zero-insertion analyses were open to partial confounding by invariant MAIT and iNKT cells.

Input material: cord blood. The receptor was derived from a newborn girl in good health. V gene TRBV6-1 combines with J gene TRBJ2-3, with 7 bases fitting TRBD1. The CDR3 spells CASGPNRGSADAQYF. The CDR3 bases are TGTGCCAGCGGCCCAAACAGGGGTAGCGCAGATGCGCAGTATTTT.